Below are 5 T cell receptor beta chains sequenced from a single sample in a study of robustness of blood B and T cell sequencing. cDNA synthesis used template switching with a 5' universal priming oligo. The template-switch oligo carried a 12-nucleotide random UMI tagging each cDNA molecule. MiXCR, run by TCRdb on the PCR reads, gives a single entry per CDR3 protein. The repertoire holds more than 3,000 distinct CDR3 sequences, with 40% to 55% as singletons. TCR beta repertoires were quantified from mRNA rather than genomic DNA. The material sequenced was peripheral blood. These receptor sequences come from a human donor in good health.

This clonotype appeared a few times. The rearrangement uses TRBV5-1 and TRBJ1-4; D is unresolved. There are 14 residues in the CDR3. The V end was cut by 3 bases, the J end by 5 bases, with 11 bases between. In germline, CDR1 is SGHRS, CDR2 YFSETQ. CDR3 sequence reads: CASSSGWLNEKLFF. CDR3 DNA sequence: TGCGCCAGCAGCTCCGGGTGGCTAAATGAAAAACTGTTTTTT.

This clonotype has a handful of counts. The chain uses TRBV3-1 and TRBJ1-5; D is possibly TRBD1 (6 bases). The V end lost 1 base, the J end lost 0 bases, and 10 bases lay between the germline ends. The CDR3 is 16 residues long. Germline CDR1 is LGHDT and CDR2 is YNNKEL (reference sequence). The CDR3 bases are TGTGCCAGCAGCCAAGGGTGGACAGTTAGCAATCAGCCCCAGCATTTT. It encodes CASSQGWTVSNQPQHF.

The CDR3 sequence: CASSYDSTGPNKNIQYF. The CDR3 coding sequence is TGTGCCAGCAGTTACGATTCGACAGGGCCTAACAAAAACATTCAGTACTTC. The chain combines TRBV6-5 with TRBJ2-4, with TRBD1 matching over 7 bases. Germline lookup yields CDR1 MNHEY and CDR2 SVGAGI. J lost 3 bases, V lost 2 bases, and 10 bases had no gene match. This CDR3 is 17 amino acids long.

The V call is TRBV9, the J call TRBJ2-1, with TRBD1 identical over 9 bases. The CDR3 sequence is 16 residues long. Trimming cost V 4 bases and J 5 bases; bases outside gene matches: 10. CDR1 is SGDLS and CDR2 is YYNGEE in the germline V gene. CDR3 protein: CASSLLTGTGHNEQFF. CDR3 coding DNA: TGTGCCAGCAGCTTATTGACCGGGACAGGGCACAATGAGCAGTTCTTC.

This clonotype was detected only a few times. This chain joins TRBV6-5 and TRBJ1-6, with a weak D call TRBD1 (5 bases). CDR3 length: 13 residues. V lost 2 bases to trimming and J lost 10 bases, with 9 bases between them. Per the germline V gene, CDR1 is MNHEY and CDR2 is SVGAGI. For the CDR3, the DNA is TGTGCCAGCAGTTACGGGGCTAAGTCACCCCTCCACTTT. It yields the protein CASSYGAKSPLHF.